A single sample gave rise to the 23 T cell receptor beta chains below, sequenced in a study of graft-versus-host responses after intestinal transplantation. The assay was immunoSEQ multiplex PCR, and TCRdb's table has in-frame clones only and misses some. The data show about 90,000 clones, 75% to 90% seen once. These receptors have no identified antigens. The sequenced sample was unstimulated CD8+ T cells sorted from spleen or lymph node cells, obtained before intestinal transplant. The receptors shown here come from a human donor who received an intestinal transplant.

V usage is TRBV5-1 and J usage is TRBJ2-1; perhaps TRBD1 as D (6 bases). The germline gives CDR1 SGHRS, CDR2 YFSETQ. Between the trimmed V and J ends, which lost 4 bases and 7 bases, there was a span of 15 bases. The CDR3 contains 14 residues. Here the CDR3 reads CASSRYPGENEQFF. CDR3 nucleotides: TGCGCCAGCAGCCGCTACCCAGGGGAAAATGAGCAGTTCTTC.

The CDR3: CASRREGEQYF. CDR3 coding DNA: TGCGCCAGCAGACGGGAGGGCGAGCAGTACTTC. This sequence joins TRBV4-1 and TRBJ2-7; 8 bases match TRBD2. The V and J ends lost 6 bases and 6 bases, in that order; junction bases with no gene match: 1. Germline CDR1 reads MGHRA; CDR2 reads YSYEKL. CDR3 size: 11 residues.

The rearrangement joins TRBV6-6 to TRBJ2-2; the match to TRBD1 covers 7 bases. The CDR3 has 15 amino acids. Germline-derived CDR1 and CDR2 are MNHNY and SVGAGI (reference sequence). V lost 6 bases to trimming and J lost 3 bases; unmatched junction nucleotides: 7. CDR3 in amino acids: CASSPRDSDTGELFF. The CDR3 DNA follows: TGTGCCAGCAGCCCCCGGGACAGCGACACCGGGGAGCTGTTTTTT.

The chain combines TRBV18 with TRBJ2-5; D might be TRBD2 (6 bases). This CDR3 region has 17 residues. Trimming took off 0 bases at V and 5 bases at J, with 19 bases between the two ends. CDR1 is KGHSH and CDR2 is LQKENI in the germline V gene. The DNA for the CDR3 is TGTGCCAGCTCACCACCCAGACTAGGCCAGGGTTGGGAGACCCAGTACTTC. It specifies CASSPPRLGQGWETQYF.

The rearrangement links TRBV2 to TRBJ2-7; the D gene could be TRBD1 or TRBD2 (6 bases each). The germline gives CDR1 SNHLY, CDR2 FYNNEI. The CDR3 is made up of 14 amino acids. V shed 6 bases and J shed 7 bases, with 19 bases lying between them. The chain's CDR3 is CASRGGTAIWEQYF. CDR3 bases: TGTGCCAGCAGAGGGGGGACGGCGATTTGGGAGCAGTACTTC.

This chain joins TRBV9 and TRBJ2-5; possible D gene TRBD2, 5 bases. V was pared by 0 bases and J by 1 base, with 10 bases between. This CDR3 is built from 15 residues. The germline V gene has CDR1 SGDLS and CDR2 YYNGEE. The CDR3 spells CASSVGSLAQETQYF. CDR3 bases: TGTGCCAGCAGCGTAGGGTCTCTAGCCCAAGAGACCCAGTACTTC.

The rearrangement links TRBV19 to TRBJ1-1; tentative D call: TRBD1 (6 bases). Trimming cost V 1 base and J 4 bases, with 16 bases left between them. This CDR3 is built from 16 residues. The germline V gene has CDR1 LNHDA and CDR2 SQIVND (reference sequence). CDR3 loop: CASSIGTGAGVTEAFF. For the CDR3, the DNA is TGTGCCAGTAGTATAGGTACGGGGGCTGGCGTCACTGAAGCTTTCTTT.

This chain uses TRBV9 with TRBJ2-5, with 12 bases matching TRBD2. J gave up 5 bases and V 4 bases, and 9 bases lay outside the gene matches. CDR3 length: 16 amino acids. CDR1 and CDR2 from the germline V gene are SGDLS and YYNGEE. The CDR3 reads CASSSGPTSGSETQYF. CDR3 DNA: TGTGCCAGCAGCTCGGGGCCGACTAGCGGGAGTGAGACCCAGTACTTC.

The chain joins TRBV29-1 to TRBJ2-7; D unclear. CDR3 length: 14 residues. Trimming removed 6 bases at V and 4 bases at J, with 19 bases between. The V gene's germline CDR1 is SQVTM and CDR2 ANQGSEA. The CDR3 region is CSVAVRPLEYEQYF. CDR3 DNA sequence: TGCAGCGTGGCGGTACGTCCCTTAGAATACGAGCAGTACTTC.

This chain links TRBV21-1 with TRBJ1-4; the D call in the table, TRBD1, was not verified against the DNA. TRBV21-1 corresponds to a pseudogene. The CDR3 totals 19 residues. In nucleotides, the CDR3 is TGTGCCAGCAGCAAAAGTTCGGTTATCCGGGACAGGGCTAGGGGAAAACTGTTTTTT. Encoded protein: CASSKSSVIRDRARGKLFF.

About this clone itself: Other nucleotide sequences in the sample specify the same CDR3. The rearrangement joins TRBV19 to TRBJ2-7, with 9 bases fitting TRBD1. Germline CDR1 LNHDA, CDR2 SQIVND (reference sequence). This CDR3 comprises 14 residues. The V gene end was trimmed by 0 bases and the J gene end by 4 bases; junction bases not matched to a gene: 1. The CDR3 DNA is TGTGCCAGTAGTATAGAGGACAGGGGTTACGAGCAGTACTTC. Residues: CASSIEDRGYEQYF.

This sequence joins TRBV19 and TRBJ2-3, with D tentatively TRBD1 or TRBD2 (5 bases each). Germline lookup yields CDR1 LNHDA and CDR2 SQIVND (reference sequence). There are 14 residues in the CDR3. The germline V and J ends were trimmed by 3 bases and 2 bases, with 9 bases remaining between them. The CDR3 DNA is TGTGCCAGTAGTATGGGGGTGCCCACAGATACGCAGTATTTT. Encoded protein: CASSMGVPTDTQYF.

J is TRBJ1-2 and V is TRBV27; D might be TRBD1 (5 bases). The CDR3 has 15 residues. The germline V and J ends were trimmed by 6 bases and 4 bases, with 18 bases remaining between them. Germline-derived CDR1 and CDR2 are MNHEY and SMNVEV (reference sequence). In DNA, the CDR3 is TGTGCCAGCAGCACTCGACAGCGACCTTTCTATGGCTACACCTTC. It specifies CASSTRQRPFYGYTF.

CDR3 in amino acids: CASSQDGTGGYEQYF. CDR3 bases: TGCGCCAGCAGCCAAGATGGGACAGGGGGGTACGAGCAGTACTTC. The V gene is TRBV4-1, the J gene TRBJ2-7, with TRBD1 matching 11 bases. CDR3 length: 15 amino acids. Trimming removed 0 bases from V and 4 bases from J; junction bases left unmatched: 2. The germline CDR1 and CDR2 sequences are MGHRA and YSYEKL.

This chain's CDR3 is CASSSMGQGNNQPQHF. The DNA for the CDR3 is TGTGCCAGCAGTTCAATGGGACAGGGGAACAATCAGCCCCAGCATTTT. The V call is TRBV27, the J call TRBJ1-5, with TRBD1 matching over 10 bases. This CDR3 has 16 residues. After removal of 4 bases from V and 3 bases from J, the junction contained 6 bases not matched to a gene. CDR1 is MNHEY, CDR2 SMNVEV, per germline (reference sequence).

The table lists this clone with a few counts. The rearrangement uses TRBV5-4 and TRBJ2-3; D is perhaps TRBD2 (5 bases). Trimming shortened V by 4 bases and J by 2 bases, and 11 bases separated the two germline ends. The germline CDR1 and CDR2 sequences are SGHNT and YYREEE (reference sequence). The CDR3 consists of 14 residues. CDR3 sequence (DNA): TGTGCCAGCAGCCGCCGGACTGACACAGATACGCAGTATTTT. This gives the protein CASSRRTDTDTQYF. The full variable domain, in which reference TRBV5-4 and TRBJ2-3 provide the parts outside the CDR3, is ETGVTQSPTHLIKTRGQQVTLRCSSQSGHNTVSWYQQALGQGPQFIFQYYREEENGRGNFPPRFSGLQFPNYSSELNVNALELDDSALYLCASSRRTDTDTQYFGPGTRLTVL.

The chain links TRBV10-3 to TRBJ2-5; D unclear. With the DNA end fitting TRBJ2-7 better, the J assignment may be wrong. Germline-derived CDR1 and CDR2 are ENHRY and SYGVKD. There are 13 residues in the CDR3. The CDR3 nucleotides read TGTGCCTCCACTGGTGGGGTGCCCTACGAGCAGTACTTC. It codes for CASTGGVPYEQYF.

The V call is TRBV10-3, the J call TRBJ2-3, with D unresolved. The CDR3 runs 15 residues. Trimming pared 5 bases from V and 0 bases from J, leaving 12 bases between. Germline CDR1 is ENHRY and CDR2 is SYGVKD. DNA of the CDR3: TGTGCCATCAGTAGTCCCGCAACTAGCACAGATACGCAGTATTTT. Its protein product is CAISSPATSTDTQYF.

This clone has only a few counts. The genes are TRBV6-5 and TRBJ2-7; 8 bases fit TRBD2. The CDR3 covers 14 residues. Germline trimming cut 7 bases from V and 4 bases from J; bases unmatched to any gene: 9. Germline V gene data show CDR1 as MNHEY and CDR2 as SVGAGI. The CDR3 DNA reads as TGTGCCAGCATGTTGTCGGGGGGGCCGTACGAGCAGTACTTC. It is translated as CASMLSGGPYEQYF.

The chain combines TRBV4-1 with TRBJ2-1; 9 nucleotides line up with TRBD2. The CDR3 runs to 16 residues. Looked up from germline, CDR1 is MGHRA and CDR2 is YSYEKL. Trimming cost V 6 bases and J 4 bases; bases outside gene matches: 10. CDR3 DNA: TGCGCCAGCAGGGCCCTGACTAGCGGACTATACAATGAGCAGTTCTTC. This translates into CASRALTSGLYNEQFF.

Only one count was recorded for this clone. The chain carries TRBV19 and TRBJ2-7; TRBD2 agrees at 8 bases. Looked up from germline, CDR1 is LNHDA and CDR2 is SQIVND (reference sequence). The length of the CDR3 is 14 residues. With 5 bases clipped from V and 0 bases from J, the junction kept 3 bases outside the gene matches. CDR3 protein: CASSPGTSSYEQYF. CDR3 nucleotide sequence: TGTGCCAGTAGTCCCGGGACTAGCTCCTACGAGCAGTACTTC.

The CDR3 spells CASSQVGLRREMVEQYF. The DNA for the CDR3 is TGTGCCAGCAGCCAAGTTGGGCTTCGACGGGAGATGGTCGAGCAGTACTTC. This chain uses TRBV14 with TRBJ2-7, with D perhaps TRBD2 (6 bases). The CDR3 runs to 17 residues. Trimming stripped 1 base from V and 6 bases from J, with 22 bases between. CDR1 SGHDN and CDR2 FVKESK come from the germline V gene.

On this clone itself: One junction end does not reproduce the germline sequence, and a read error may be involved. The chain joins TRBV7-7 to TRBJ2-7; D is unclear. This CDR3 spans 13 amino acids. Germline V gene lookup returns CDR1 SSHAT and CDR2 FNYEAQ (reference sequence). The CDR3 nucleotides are TGTGCTAGCAGCTTGGGTTGGGGTAACGAGCAGTACTTC. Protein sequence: CASSLGWGNEQYF.